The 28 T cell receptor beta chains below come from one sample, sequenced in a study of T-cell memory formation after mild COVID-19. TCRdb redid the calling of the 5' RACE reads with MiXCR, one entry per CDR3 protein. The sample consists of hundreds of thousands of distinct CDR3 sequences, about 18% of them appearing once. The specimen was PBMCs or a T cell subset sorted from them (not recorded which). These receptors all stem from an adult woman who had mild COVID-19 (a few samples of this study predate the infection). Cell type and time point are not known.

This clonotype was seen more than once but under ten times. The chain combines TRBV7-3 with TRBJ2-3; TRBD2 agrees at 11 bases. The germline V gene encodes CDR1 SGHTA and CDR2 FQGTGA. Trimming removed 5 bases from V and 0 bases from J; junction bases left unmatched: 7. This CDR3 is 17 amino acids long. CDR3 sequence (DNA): TGTGCCAGCAGCCCTTGGACTAGCGGGCTTAGCACAGATACGCAGTATTTT. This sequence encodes CASSPWTSGLSTDTQYF. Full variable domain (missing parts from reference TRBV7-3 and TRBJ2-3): GAGVSQTPSNKVTEKGKYVELRCDPISGHTALYWYRQSLGQGPEFLIYFQGTGAADDSGLPNDRFFAVRPEGSVSTLKIQRTERGDSAVYLCASSPWTSGLSTDTQYFGPGTRLTVL.

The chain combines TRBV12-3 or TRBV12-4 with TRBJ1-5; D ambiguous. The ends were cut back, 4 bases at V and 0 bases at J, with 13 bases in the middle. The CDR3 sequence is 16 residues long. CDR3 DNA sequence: TGTGCCAGCAGTTCCCGCCCCGCGGATAGCAATCAGCCCCAGCATTTT. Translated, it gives CASSSRPADSNQPQHF.

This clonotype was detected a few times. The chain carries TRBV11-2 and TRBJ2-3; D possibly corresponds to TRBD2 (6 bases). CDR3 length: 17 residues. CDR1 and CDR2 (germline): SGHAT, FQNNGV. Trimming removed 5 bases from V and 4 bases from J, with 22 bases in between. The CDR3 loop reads CASSLTGTLSVPDTQYF. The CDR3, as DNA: TGTGCCAGCAGCCTGACCGGGACTCTAAGTGTCCCAGATACGCAGTATTTT.

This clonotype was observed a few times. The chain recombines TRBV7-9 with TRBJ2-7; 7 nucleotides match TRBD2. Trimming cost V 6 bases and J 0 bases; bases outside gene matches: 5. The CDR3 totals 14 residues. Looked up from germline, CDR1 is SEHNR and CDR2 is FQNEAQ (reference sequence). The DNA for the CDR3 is TGTGCCAGCAGGTCCGGCGGGAGCTCCTACGAGCAGTACTTC. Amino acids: CASRSGGSSYEQYF.

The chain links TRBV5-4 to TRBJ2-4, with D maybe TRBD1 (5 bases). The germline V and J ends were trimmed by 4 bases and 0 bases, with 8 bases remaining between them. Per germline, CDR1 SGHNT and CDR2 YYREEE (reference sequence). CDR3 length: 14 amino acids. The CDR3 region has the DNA TGTGCCAGCAGCCTGACAGCAGCCAAAAACATTCAGTACTTC. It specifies CASSLTAAKNIQYF.

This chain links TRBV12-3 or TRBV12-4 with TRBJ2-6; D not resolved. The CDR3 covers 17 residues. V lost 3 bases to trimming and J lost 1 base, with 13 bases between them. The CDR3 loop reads CASSFIIGFSGANVLTF. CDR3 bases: TGTGCCAGCAGTTTCATAATTGGATTTTCTGGGGCCAACGTCCTGACTTTC.

Written as DNA, the CDR3 is TGTGCCAGCAGTTCCCTGGATAACCAGCCCCAGCATTTT. It encodes CASSSLDNQPQHF. The rearrangement links TRBV12-3 or TRBV12-4 to TRBJ1-5; D unclear. Trimming shortened V by 4 bases and J by 7 bases, and 11 bases separated the two germline ends. This CDR3 region has 13 residues.

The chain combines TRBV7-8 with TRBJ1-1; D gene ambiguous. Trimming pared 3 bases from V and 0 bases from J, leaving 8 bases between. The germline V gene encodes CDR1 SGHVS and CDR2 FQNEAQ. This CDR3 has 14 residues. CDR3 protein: CASSLAQVNTEAFF. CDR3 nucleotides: TGTGCCAGCAGCTTGGCCCAGGTGAACACTGAAGCTTTCTTT.

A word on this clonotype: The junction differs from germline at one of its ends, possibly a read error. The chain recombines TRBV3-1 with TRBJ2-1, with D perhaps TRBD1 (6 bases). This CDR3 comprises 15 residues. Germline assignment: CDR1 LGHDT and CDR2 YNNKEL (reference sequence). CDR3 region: CARSQLTDSYNEQFF. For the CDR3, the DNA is TGTGCCAGAAGCCAACTGACGGACAGCTACAATGAGCAGTTCTTC.

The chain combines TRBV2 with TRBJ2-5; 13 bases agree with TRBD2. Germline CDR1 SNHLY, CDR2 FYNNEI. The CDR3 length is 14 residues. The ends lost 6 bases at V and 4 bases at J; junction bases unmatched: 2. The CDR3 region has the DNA TGTGCCAGCAGAGGACTAGCGGGAGTAGAGACCCAGTACTTC. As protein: CASRGLAGVETQYF.

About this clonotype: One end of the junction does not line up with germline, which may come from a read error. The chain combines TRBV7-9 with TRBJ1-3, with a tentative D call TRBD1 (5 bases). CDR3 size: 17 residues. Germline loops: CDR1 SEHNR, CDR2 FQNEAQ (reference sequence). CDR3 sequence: CASSLAGGFASGNTIYF. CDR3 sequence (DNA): TGTGCCAGCAGCCTAGCCGGGGGGTTTGCCTCTGGAAACACCATATATTTT.

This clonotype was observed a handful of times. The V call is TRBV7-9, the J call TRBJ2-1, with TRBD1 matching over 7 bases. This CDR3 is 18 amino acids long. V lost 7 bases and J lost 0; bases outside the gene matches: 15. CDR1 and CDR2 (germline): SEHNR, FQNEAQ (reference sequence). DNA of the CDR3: TGTGCCAGCACCTCACGGGTCAGGGGGTCCTCCTCCTACAATGAGCAGTTCTTC. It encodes CASTSRVRGSSSYNEQFF.

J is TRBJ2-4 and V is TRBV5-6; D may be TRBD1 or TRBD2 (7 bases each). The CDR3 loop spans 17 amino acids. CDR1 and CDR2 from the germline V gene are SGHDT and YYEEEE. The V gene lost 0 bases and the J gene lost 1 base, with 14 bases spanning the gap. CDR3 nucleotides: TGTGCCAGCAGCTTGGCCTGGGAGGGGGCCGCCAAAAACATTCAGTACTTC. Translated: CASSLAWEGAAKNIQYF.

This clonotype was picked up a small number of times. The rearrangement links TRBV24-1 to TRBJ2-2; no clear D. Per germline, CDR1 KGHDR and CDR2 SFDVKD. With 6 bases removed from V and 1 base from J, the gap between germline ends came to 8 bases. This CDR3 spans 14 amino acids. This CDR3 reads CATSRPGNTGELFF. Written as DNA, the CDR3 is TGTGCCACCAGTAGGCCAGGGAACACCGGGGAGCTGTTTTTT.

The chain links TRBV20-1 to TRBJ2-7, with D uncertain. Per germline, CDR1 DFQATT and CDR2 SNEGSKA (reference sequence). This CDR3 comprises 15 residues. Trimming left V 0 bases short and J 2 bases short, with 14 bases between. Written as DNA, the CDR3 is TGCAGTGCTAGAGATCTAACAGCCAGTCCCTACGAGCAGTACTTC. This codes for CSARDLTASPYEQYF.

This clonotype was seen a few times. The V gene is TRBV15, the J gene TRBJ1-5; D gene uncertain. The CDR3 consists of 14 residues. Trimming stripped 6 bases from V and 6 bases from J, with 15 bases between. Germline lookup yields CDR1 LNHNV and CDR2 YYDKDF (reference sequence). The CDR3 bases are TGTGCCACCAGTTCGGCCTCCTCGGGTCAGCCCCAGCATTTT. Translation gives CATSSASSGQPQHF.

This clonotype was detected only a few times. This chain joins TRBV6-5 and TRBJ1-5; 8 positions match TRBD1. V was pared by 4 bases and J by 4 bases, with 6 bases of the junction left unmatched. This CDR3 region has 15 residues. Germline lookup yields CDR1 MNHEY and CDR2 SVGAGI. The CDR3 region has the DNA TGTGCCAGCAGTTCAGACAGGGGAAGGAATCAGCCCCAGCATTTT. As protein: CASSSDRGRNQPQHF.

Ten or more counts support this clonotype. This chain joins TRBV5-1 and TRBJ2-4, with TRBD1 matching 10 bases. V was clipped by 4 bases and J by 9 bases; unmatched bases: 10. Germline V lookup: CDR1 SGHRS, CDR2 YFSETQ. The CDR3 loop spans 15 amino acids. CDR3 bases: TGCGCCAGCAGCCGGACAGGGGGAGAGCCCGGCATTCAGTACTTC. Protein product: CASSRTGGEPGIQYF.

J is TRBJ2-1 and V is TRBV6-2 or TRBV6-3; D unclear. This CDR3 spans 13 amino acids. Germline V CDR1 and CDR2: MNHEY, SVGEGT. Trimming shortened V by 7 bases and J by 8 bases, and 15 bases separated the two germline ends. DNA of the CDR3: TGTGCCAGCACGGACCCTTGGCCAGATGAGCAGTTCTTC. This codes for CASTDPWPDEQFF.

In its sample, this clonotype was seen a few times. The CDR3 spells CASSSLTSGISTDTQYF. CDR3 in DNA: TGCGCCAGCAGCTCCCTGACTAGCGGAATTAGCACAGATACGCAGTATTTT. This chain links TRBV5-1 with TRBJ2-3, with 9 bases fitting TRBD2. After removal of 3 bases from V and 0 bases from J, the junction contained 8 bases not matched to a gene. This CDR3 has 17 residues. Per germline, CDR1 SGHRS and CDR2 YFSETQ.

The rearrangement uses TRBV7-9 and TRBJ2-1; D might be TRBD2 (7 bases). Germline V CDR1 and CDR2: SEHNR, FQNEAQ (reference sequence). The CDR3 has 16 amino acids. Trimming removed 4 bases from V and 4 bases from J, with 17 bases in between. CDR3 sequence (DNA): TGTGCCAGCAGCTCTCCGGGGGGCGAAGCATACAATGAGCAGTTCTTC. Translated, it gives CASSSPGGEAYNEQFF.

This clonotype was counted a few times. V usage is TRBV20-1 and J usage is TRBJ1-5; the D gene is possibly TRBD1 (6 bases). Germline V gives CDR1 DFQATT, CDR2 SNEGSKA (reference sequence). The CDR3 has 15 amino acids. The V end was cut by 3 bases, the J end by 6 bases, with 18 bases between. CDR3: CSARGGQGEGQPQHF. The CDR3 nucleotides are TGCAGTGCTAGGGGGGGGCAGGGTGAAGGTCAGCCCCAGCATTTT.

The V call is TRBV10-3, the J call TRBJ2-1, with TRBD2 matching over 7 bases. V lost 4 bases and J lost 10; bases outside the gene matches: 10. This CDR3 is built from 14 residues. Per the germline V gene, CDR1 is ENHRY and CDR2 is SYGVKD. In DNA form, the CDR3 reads TGTGCCATCAGTGTAAAGGGAGGGCCATTGGAGCAGTTCTTC. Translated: CAISVKGGPLEQFF.

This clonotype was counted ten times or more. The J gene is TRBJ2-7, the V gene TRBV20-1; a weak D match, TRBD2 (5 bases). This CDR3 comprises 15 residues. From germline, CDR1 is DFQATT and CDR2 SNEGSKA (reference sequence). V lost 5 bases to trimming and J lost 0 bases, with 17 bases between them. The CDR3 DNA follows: TGCAGTGCTTCCCTAGAGGGCGGAACCTCCTACGAGCAGTACTTC. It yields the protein CSASLEGGTSYEQYF.

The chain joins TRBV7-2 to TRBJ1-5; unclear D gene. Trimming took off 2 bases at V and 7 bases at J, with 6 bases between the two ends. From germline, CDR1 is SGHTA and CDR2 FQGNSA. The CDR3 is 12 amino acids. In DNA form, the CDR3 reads TGTGCCAGCAGCTTAAACAGCCAGCCCCAGCATTTT. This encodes CASSLNSQPQHF.

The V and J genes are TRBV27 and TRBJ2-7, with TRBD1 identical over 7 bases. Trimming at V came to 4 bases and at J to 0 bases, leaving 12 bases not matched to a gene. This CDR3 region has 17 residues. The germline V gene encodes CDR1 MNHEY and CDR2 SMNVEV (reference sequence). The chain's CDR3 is CASSSIGTDHSSYEQYF. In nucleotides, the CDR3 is TGTGCCAGCAGTTCCATCGGGACAGACCACAGCTCCTACGAGCAGTACTTC.

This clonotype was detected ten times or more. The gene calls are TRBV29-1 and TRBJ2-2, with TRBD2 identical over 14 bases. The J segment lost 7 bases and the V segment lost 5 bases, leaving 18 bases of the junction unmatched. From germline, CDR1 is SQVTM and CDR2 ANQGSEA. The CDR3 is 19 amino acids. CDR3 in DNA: TGCAGCGTTTACGCCGGGACTAGCGGGAGAAGGGGCTCCAGCGGGGAGCTGTTTTTT. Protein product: CSVYAGTSGRRGSSGELFF.

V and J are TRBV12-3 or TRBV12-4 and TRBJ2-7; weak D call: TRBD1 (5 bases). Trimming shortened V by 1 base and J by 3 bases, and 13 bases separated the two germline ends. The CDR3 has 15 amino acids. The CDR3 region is CASSLGVGTGYEQYF. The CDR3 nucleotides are TGTGCCAGCAGTTTAGGCGTGGGTACAGGCTACGAGCAGTACTTC.